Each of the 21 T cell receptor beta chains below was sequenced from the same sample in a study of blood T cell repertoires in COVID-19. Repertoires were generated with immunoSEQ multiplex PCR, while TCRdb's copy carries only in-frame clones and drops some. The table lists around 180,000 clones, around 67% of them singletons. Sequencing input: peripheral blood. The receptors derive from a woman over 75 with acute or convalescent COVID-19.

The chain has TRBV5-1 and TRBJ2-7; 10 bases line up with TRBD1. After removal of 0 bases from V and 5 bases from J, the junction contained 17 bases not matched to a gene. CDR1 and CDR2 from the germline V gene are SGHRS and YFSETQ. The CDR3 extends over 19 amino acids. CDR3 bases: TGCGCCAGCAGCTTGGCCCGCTACTCCGACAGGGGGCGCACCGACGAGCAGTACTTC. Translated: CASSLARYSDRGRTDEQYF.

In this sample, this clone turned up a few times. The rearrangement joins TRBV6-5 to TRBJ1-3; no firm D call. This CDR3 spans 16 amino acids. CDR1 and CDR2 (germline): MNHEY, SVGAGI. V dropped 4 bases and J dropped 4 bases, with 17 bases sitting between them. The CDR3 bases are TGTGCCAGCAGTTCTGGTCGGGGTATCATCGGAAACACCATATATTTT. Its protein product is CASSSGRGIIGNTIYF.

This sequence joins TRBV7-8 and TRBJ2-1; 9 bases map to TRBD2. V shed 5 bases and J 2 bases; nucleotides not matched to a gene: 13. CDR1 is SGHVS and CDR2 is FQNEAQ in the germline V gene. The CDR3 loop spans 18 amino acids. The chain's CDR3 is CASSPQSELAGTYNEQFF. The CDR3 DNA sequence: TGTGCCAGCAGCCCGCAGTCGGAACTAGCGGGCACCTACAATGAGCAGTTCTTC.

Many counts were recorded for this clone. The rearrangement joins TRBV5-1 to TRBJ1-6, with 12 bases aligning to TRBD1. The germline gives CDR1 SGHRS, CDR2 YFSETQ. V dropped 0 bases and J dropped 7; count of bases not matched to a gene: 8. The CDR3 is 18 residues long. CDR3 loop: CASSLALMGQGANSPLHF. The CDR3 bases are TGCGCCAGCAGCTTGGCTCTCATGGGACAGGGGGCAAATTCACCCCTCCACTTT.

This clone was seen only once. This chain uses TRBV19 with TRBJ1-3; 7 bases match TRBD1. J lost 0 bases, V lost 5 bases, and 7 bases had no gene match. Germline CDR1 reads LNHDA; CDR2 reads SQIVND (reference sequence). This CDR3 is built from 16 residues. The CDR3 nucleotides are TGTGCCAGTAGTGCCCGACAGGGACCCTCTGGAAACACCATATATTTT. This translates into CASSARQGPSGNTIYF.

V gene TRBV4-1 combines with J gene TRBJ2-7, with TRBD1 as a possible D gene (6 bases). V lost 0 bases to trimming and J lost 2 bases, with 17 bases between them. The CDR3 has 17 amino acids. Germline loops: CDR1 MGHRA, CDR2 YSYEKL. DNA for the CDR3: TGCGCCAGCAGCCAAGATCGTGGGTCAACAGGGACCTACGAGCAGTACTTC. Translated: CASSQDRGSTGTYEQYF.

CDR3 sequence reads: CASRGTNPFYEQYF. The CDR3 region has the DNA TGCGCCAGCAGGGGGACTAATCCCTTTTACGAGCAGTACTTC. This chain links TRBV10-2 with TRBJ2-7, with 7 bases matching TRBD2. J lost 4 bases, V lost 6 bases, and 9 bases had no gene match. In germline, CDR1 is WSHSY, CDR2 SAAADI. CDR3 length equals 14 residues.

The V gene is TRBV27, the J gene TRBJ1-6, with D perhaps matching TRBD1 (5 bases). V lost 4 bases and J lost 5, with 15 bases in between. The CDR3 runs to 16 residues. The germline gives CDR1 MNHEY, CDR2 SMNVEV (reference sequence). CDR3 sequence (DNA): TGTGCCAGCAGTTCGTGGGGGGGAGGGAATAATTCACCCCTCCACTTT. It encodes CASSSWGGGNNSPLHF.

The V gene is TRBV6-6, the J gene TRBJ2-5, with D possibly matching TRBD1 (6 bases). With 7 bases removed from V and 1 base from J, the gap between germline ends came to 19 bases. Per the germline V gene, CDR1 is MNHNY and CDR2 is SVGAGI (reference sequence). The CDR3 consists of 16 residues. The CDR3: CASTPVPQGSQETQYF. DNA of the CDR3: TGTGCCAGCACCCCCGTCCCTCAGGGGAGCCAAGAGACCCAGTACTTC.

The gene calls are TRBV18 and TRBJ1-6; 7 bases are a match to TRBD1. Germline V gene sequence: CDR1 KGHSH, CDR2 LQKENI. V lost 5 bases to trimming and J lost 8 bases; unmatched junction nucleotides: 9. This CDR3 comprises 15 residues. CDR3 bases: TGTGCCAGCTCATCGGAGACAGGGATGGATTCACCCCTCCACTTT. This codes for CASSSETGMDSPLHF.

The CDR3 spells CASSVGGEKLFF. As DNA, the CDR3 is TGTGCCAGCAGCGTTGGGGGGGAAAAACTGTTTTTT. This rearrangement joins TRBV11-2 to TRBJ1-4; a possible D gene is TRBD1 (5 bases). The CDR3 consists of 12 residues. Trimming shortened V by 5 bases and J by 8 bases, and 9 bases separated the two germline ends. Germline assignment: CDR1 SGHAT and CDR2 FQNNGV. Together with reference TRBV11-2 and TRBJ1-4, the CDR3 gives the full variable domain: EAGVAQSPRYKIIEKRQSVAFWCNPISGHATLYWYQQILGQGPKLLIQFQNNGVVDDSQLPKDRFSAERLKGVDSTLKIQPAKLEDSAVYLCASSVGGEKLFFGSGTQLSVL.

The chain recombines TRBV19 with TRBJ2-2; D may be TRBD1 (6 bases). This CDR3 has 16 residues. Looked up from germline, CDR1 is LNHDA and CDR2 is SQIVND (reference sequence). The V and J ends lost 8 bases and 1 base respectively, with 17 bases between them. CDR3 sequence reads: CASEAFGGWNTGELFF. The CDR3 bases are TGTGCCAGTGAGGCTTTTGGGGGCTGGAACACCGGGGAGCTGTTTTTT.

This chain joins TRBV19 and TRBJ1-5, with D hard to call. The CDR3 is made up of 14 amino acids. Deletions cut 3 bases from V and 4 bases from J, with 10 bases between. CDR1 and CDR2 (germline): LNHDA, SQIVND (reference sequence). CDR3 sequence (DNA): TGTGCCAGTAGTATTGAGGCCCTTAATCAGCCCCAGCATTTT. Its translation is CASSIEALNQPQHF.

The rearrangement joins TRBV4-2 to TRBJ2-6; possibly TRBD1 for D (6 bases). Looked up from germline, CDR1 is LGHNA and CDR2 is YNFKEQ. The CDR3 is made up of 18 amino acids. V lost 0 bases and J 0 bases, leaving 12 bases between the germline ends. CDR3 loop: CASSQDLQGYSGANVLTF. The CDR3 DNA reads TGTGCCAGCAGCCAAGACCTGCAGGGGTACTCTGGGGCCAACGTCCTGACTTTC.

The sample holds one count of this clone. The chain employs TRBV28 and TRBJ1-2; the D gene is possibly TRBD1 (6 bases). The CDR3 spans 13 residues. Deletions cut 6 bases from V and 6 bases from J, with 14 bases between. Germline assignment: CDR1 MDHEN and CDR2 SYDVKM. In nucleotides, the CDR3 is TGTGCCAGCAGAGAGGACAGCCCAGATGGCTACACCTTC. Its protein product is CASREDSPDGYTF.

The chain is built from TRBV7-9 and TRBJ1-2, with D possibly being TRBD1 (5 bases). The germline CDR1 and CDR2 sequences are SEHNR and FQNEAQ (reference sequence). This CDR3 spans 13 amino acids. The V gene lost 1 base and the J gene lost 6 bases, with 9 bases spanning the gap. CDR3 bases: TGTGCCAGCAGCTTAGATGGGGGGGATGGCTACACCTTC. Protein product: CASSLDGGDGYTF.

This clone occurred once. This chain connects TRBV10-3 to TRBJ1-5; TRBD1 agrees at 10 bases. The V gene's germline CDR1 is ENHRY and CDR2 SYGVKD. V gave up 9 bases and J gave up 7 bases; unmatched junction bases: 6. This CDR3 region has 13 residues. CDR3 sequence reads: CAISGTGDQPQHF. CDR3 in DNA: TGTGCCATTTCCGGGACAGGGGACCAGCCCCAGCATTTT.

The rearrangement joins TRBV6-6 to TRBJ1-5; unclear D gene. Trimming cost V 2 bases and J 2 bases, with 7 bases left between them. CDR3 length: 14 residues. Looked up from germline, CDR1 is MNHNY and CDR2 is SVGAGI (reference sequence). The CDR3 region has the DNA TGTGCCAGCAGTTACGGGCGGGGCAATCAGCCCCAGCATTTT. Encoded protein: CASSYGRGNQPQHF.

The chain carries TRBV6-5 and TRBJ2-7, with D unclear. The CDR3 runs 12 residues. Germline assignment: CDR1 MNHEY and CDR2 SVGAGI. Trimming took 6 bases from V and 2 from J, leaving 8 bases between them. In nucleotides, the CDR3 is TGTGCCAGCAGGGCTTTCACCTACGAGCAGTACTTC. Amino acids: CASRAFTYEQYF.

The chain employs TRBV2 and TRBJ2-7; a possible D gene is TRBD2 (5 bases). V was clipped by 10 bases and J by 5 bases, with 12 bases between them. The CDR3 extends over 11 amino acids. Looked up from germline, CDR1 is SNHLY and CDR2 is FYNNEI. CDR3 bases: TGTGCCATCTCTAGCCGTCACGAGCAGTACTTC. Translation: CAISSRHEQYF.

The CDR3 spells CASSPQTGQNTEAFF. As DNA, the CDR3 is TGTGCCAGCAGCCCCCAGACAGGGCAGAACACTGAAGCTTTCTTT. The chain uses TRBV11-2 and TRBJ1-1, with 7 bases fitting TRBD1. With V trimmed by 5 bases and J by 1 base, 7 bases remained unmatched. Germline V lookup: CDR1 SGHAT, CDR2 FQNNGV. The CDR3 loop spans 15 amino acids.